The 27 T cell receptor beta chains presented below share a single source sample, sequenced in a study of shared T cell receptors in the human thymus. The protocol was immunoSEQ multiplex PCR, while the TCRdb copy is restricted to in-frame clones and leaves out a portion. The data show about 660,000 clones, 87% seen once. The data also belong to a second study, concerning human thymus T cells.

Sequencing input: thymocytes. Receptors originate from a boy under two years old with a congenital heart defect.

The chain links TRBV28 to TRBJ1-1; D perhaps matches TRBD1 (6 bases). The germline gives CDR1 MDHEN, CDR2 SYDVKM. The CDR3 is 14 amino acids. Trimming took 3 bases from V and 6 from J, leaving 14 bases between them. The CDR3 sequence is CASSFRGRNPEAFF. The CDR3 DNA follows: TGTGCCAGCAGTTTCAGGGGCAGAAATCCTGAAGCTTTCTTT.

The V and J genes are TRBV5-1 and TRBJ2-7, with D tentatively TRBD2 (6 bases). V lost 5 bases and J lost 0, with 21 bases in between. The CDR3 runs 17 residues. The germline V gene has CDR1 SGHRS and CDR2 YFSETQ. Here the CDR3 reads CASSLSGWPGSSYEQYF. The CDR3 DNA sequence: TGCGCCAGCAGTCTCTCAGGGTGGCCCGGGAGCTCCTACGAGCAGTACTTC.

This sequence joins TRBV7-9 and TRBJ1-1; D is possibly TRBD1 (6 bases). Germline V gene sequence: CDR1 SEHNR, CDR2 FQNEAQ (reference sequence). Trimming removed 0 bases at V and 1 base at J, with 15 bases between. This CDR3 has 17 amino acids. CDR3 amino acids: CASSLARDTFSNTEAFF. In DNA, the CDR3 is TGTGCCAGCAGCTTAGCCCGGGACACCTTTTCGAACACTGAAGCTTTCTTT.

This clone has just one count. CDR3 protein: CSVGDGSCSYEQYF. CDR3 DNA sequence: TGCAGCGTTGGTGACGGGAGCTGCTCCTACGAGCAGTACTTC. The chain is built from TRBV29-1 and TRBJ2-7; TRBD2 is a possible D gene (6 bases). CDR3 size: 14 residues. The V end lost 4 bases, the J end lost 0 bases, and 13 bases lay between the germline ends. Per the germline V gene, CDR1 is SQVTM and CDR2 is ANQGSEA.

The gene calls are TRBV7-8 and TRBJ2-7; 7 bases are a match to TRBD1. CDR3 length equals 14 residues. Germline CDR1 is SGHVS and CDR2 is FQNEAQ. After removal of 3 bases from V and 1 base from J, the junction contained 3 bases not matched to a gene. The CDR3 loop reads CASSLKQGSYEQYF. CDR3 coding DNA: TGTGCCAGCAGCTTGAAACAGGGGTCCTACGAGCAGTACTTC.

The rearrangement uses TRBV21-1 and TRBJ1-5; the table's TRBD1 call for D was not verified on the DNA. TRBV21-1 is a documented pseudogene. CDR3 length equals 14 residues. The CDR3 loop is CASTQGKGVQPQHF. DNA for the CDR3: TGTGCCAGCACCCAAGGGAAAGGGGTTCAGCCCCAGCATTTT.

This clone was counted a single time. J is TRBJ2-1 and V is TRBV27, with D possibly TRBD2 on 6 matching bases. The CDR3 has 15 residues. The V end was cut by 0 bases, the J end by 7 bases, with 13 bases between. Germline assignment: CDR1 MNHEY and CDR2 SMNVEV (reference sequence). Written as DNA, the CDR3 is TGTGCCAGCAGTTTATCGCCGGGAGTGGCGAATGAGCAGTTCTTC. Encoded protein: CASSLSPGVANEQFF.

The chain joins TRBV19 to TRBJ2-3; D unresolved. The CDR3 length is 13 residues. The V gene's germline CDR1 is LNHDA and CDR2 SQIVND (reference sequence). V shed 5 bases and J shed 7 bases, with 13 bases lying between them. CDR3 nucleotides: TGTGCCAGTAGTCCAAACGATACTTATACGCAGTATTTT. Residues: CASSPNDTYTQYF.

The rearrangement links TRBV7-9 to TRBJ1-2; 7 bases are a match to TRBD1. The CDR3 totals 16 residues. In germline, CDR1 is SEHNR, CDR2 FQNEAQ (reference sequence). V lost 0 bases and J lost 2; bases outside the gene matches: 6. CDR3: CASSLADRDLNYGYTF. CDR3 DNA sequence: TGTGCCAGCAGCTTAGCCGACAGGGATTTAAACTATGGCTACACCTTC.

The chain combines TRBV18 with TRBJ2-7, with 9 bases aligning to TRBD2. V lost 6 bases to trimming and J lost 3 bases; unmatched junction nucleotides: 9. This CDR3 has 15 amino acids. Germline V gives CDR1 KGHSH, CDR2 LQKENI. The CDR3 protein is CASSLSGRHDYEQYF. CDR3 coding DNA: TGTGCCAGCTCTCTTAGCGGGAGACATGACTACGAGCAGTACTTC.

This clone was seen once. The CDR3 DNA reads TGTGCCTGGAGTGTTTTAGCGGGGGTAGGGGAGCAGTACTTC. This encodes CAWSVLAGVGEQYF. The J gene is TRBJ2-7, the V gene TRBV30; the match to TRBD2 covers 9 bases. CDR3 size: 14 residues. V trimming: 0 bases; J trimming: 7 bases; junction bases outside the gene matches: 7. CDR1 GTSNPN and CDR2 SVGIG come from the germline V gene (reference sequence).

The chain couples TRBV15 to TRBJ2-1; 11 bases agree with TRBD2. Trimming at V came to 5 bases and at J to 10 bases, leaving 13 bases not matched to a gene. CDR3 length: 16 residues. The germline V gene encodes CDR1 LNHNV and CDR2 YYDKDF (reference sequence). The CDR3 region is CATSRKTSGTTGEQFF. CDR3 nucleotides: TGTGCCACCAGCCGGAAGACTAGCGGGACCACAGGGGAGCAGTTCTTC.

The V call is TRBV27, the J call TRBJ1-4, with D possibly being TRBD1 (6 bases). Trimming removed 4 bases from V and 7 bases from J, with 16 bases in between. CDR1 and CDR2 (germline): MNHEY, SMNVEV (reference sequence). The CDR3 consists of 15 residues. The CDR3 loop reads CASSSSTPTGEKLFF. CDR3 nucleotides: TGTGCCAGCAGTTCATCTACTCCGACAGGTGAAAAACTGTTTTTT.

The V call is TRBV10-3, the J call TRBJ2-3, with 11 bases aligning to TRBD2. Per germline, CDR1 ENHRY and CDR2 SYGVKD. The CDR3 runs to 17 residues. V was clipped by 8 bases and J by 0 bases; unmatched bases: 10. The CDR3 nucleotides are TGTGCCATCCGCAGTGCTAGCGGGAGGCCTAGCACAGATACGCAGTATTTT. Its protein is CAIRSASGRPSTDTQYF.

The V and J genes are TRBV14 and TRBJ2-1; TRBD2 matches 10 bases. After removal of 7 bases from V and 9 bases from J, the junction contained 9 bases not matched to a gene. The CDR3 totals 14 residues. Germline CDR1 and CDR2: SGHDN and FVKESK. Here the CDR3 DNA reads TGTGCCAGCATCCTAGCGGGAGAAGGGAGTGAGCAGTTCTTC. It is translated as CASILAGEGSEQFF. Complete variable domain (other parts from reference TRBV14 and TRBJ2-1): EAGVTQFPSHSVIEKGQTVTLRCDPISGHDNLYWYRRVMGKEIKFLLHFVKESKQDESGMPNNRFLAERTGGTYSTLKVQPAELEDSGVYFCASILAGEGSEQFFGPGTRLTVL.

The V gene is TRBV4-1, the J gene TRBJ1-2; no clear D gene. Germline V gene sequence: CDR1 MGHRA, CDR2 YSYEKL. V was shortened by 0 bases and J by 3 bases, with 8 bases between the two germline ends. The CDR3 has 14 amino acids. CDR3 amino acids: CASSQDPRYYGYTF. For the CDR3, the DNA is TGCGCCAGCAGCCAAGATCCCAGATACTATGGCTACACCTTC.

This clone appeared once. The CDR3 is CASSPLHYSVQFF. In nucleotides, the CDR3 is TGTGCCAGCAGCCCCCTCCATTACAGTGTGCAGTTCTTC. The chain recombines TRBV7-8 with TRBJ2-1; no firm D call. Trimming cost V 5 bases and J 12 bases, with 17 bases left between them. Germline lookup yields CDR1 SGHVS and CDR2 FQNEAQ. This CDR3 is 13 amino acids long.

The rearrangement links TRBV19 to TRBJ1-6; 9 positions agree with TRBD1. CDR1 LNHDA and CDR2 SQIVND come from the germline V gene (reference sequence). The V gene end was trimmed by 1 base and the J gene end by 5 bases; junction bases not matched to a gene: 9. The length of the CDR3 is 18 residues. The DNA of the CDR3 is TGTGCCAGTAGTATAGCGAAACCACAGGGGGCGCATAATTCACCCCTCCACTTT. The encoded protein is CASSIAKPQGAHNSPLHF.

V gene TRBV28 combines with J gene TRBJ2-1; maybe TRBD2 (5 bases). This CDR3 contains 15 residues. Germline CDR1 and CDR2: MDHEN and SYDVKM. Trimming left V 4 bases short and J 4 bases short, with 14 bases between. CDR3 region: CASSSDFGGYNEQFF. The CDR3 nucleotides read TGTGCCAGCAGTTCCGACTTTGGAGGATACAATGAGCAGTTCTTC.

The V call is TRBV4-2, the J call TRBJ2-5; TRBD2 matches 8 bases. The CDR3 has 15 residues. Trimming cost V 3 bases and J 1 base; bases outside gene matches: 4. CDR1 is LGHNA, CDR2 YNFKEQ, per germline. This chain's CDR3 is CASSHSTSGQETQYF. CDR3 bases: TGTGCCAGCAGCCATAGCACTAGCGGCCAAGAGACCCAGTACTTC.

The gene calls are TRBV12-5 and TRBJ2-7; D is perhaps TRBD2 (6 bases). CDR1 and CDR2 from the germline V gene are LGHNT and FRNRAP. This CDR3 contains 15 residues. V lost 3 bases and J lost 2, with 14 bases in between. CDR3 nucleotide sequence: TGTGCTAGTGGTTTCAATAGCGGAGCCCCCTACGAGCAGTACTTC. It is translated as CASGFNSGAPYEQYF.

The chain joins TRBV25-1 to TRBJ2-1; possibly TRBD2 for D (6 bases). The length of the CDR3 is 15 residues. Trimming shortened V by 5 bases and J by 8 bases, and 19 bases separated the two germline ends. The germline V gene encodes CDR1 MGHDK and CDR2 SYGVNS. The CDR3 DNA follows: TGTGCCAGCAGTTTCTCCTGGGGCGGGACCGATGAGCAGTTCTTC. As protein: CASSFSWGGTDEQFF.

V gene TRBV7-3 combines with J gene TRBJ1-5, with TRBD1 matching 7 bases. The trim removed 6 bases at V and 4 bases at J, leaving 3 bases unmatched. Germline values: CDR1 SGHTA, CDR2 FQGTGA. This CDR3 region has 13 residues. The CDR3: CASRSTGNQPQHF. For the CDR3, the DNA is TGTGCCAGCAGATCGACAGGGAATCAGCCCCAGCATTTT.

CDR3 in amino acids: CASTGGRESNQPQHF. The CDR3 DNA sequence: TGTGCCAGTACCGGGGGACGAGAAAGCAATCAGCCCCAGCATTTT. J is TRBJ1-5 and V is TRBV19; D might be TRBD1 (5 bases). From germline, CDR1 is LNHDA and CDR2 SQIVND (reference sequence). V lost 7 bases, J lost 1 base, and 14 bases lay in between. CDR3 length: 15 residues. The variable domain in full, with the rest retrieved from reference TRBV19 and TRBJ1-5, is DGGITQSPKYLFRKEGQNVTLSCEQNLNHDAMYWYRQDPGQGLRLIYYSQIVNDFQKGDIAEGYSVSREKKESFPLTVTSAQKNPTAFYLCASTGGRESNQPQHFGDGTRLSIL.

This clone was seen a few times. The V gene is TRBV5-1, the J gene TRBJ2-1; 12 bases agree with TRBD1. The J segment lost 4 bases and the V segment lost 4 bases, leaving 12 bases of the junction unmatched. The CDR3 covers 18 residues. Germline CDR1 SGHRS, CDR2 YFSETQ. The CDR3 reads CASSQPRDRGLVYNEQFF. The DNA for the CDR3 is TGCGCCAGCAGCCAACCACGGGACAGGGGGCTTGTATACAATGAGCAGTTCTTC.

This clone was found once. The chain's CDR3 is CASSGTSGYNAQETQYF. For the CDR3, the DNA is TGTGCCAGCAGCGGGACTAGCGGCTATAATGCCCAAGAGACCCAGTACTTC. The V and J genes are TRBV9 and TRBJ2-5; 10 bases map to TRBD2. V trimming: 3 bases; J trimming: 1 base; junction bases outside the gene matches: 9. The germline V gene encodes CDR1 SGDLS and CDR2 YYNGEE. The CDR3 is made up of 17 amino acids.

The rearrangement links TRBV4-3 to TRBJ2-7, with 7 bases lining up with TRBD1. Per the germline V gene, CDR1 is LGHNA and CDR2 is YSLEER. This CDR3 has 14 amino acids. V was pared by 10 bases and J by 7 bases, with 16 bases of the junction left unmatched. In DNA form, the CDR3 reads TGCGCCACCTCGGGACAGTGGCGGATGGGGGAGCAGTACTTC. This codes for CATSGQWRMGEQYF.